The present TCR beta chain was sequenced within a study of shared clonotypes between healthy human individuals. Some clones are missing from TCRdb's copy, which holds only in-frame ones; the method was immunoSEQ multiplex PCR. This sample has around 1.1 million clones, with 78% found just once. Germline CDR1 and CDR2: SGHNT and YENEEA. The CDR3 spans 15 residues. V shed 5 bases and J shed 3 bases, with 16 bases lying between them. Source material: memory CD4+ T cells from PBMCs. Described subset: CD45RA-negative fraction. The gene calls are TRBV11-3 and TRBJ1-1, with no clear D. The receptor was isolated from a man between 18 and 29 years old in good health. Some clones in this sample may be carry-over from other donors' samples. CDR3 region: CASSIFWSGDTEAFF. The CDR3 DNA reads TGTGCCAGCAGCATTTTTTGGAGTGGGGACACTGAAGCTTTCTTT. The full variable domain, completed using reference TRBV11-3 and TRBJ1-1, is EAGVVQSPRYKIIEKKQPVAFWCNPISGHNTLYWYLQNLGQGPELLIRYENEEAVDDSQLPKDRFSAERLKGVDSTLKIQPAELGDSAVYLCASSIFWSGDTEAFFGQGTRLTVV.